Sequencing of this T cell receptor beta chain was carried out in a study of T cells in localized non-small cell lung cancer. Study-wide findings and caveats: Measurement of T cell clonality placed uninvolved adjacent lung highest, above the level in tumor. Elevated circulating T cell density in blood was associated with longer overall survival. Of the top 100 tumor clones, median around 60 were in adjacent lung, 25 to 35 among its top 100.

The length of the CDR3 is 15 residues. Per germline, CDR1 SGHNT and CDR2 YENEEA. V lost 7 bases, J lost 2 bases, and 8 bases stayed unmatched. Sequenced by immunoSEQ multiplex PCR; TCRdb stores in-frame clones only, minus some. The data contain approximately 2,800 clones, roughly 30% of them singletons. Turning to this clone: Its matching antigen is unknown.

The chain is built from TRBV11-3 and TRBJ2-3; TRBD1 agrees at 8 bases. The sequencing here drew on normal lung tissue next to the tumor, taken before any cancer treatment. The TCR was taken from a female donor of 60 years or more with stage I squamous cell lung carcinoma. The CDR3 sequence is CASNTQGVVTDTQYF. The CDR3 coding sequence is TGTGCCAGCAATACACAGGGGGTAGTCACAGATACGCAGTATTTT.